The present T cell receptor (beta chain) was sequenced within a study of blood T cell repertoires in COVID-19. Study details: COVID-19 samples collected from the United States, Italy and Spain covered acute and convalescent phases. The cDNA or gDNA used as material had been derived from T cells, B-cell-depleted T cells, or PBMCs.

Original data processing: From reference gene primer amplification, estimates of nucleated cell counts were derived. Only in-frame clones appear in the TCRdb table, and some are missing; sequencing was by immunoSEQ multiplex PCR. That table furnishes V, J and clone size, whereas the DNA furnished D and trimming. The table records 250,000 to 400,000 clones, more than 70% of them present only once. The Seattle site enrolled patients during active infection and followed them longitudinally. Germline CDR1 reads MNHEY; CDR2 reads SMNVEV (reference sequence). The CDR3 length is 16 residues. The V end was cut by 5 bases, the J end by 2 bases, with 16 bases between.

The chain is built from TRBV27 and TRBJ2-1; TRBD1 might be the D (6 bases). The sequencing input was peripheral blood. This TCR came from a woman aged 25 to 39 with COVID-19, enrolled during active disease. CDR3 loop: CASSGGRTVTYNEQFF. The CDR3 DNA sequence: TGTGCCAGCAGTGGGGGTCGGACAGTCACCTACAATGAGCAGTTCTTC.